The rows below give T cell receptor beta chains drawn from one sample of a study of T cells in localized non-small cell lung cancer. Only in-frame clones appear in the TCRdb table, and some are missing; sequencing was by immunoSEQ multiplex PCR. The sample lists about 70,000 clones, about nine tenths seen once, with 21% in the top ten. This specimen was peripheral blood, taken before any cancer treatment. The receptors here all came from a male donor aged 60 or older with stage III squamous cell lung carcinoma. The CDR3 runs from the conserved cysteine through the conserved F or W. The D gene is left open where the match is weak. Size is stated for part of the rows, as once, few or many counts, or as a class when the clone is expanded.

D gene	J gene	clone size	V gene	CDR3 protein	CDR3 DNA
NA	TRBJ2-3	NA	TRBV5-1	CASSLSDSWVTDTQYF	TGCGCCAGCAGCTTGTCCGACTCGTGGGTCACAGATACGCAGTATTTT
TRBD2	TRBJ2-5	NA	TRBV9	CASSVGAGPQETQYF	TGTGCCAGCAGCGTTGGAGCGGGGCCCCAAGAGACCCAGTACTTC
NA	TRBJ2-7	NA	TRBV5-1	CASSFRGGTEQYF	TGCGCCAGCAGCTTTCGAGGAGGGACCGAGCAGTACTTC
TRBD1	TRBJ2-2	NA	TRBV7-3	CASRPTGETGELFF	TGTGCCAGCAGACCGACAGGGGAGACCGGGGAGCTGTTTTTT
TRBD1	TRBJ1-3	NA	TRBV11-1	CASSFTGGNTIYF	TGTGCCAGCAGCTTCACAGGGGGCAACACCATATATTTT
NA	TRBJ1-4	NA	TRBV6-6	CASSYDRFLFF	TGTGCCAGCAGTTACGACCGGTTTCTGTTTTTT
TRBD1	TRBJ2-5	NA	TRBV6-1	CASGYRGLGETQYF	TGTGCCAGCGGCTACAGGGGTCTTGGGGAGACCCAGTACTTC
NA	TRBJ1-2	NA	TRBV4-2	CASSQDGTGLLGYTF	TGTGCCAGCAGCCAAGATGGAACAGGGCTTTTAGGCTACACCTTC
TRBD1	TRBJ1-2	NA	TRBV4-1	CASSQGDSYGYTF	TGCGCCAGCAGCCAAGGGGACAGCTATGGCTACACCTTC
NA	TRBJ1-1	NA	TRBV14	CASSQAPRPTEAFF	TGTGCCAGCAGCCAAGCTCCCCGCCCGACTGAAGCTTTCTTT
TRBD1	TRBJ2-4	NA	TRBV23-1	CASSQAGGAKNIQYF	TGCGCCAGCAGTCAGGCAGGGGGAGCCAAAAACATTCAGTACTTC
NA	TRBJ1-4	NA	TRBV25-1	CASTGTPHEKLFF	TGTGCCAGCACCGGGACGCCTCATGAAAAACTGTTTTTT
NA	TRBJ1-2	NA	TRBV7-1	CASSPPNRANYGYTF	TGTGCCAGCAGCCCCCCGAACAGGGCCAACTATGGCTACACCTTC
TRBD1	TRBJ1-1	NA	TRBV19	CASSFLGTGGMNTEAFF	TGTGCCAGTAGCTTCCTCGGGACAGGGGGAATGAACACTGAAGCTTTCTTT
NA	TRBJ2-7	NA	TRBV30	CAWGVGPYEQYF	TGTGCCTGGGGGGTAGGGCCCTACGAGCAGTACTTC
NA	TRBJ2-6	few	TRBV4-1	CASSQGPLLLGGGANVLTF	TGCGCCAGCAGCCAAGGACCCCTATTATTAGGAGGTGGGGCCAACGTCCTGACTTTC
NA	TRBJ2-2	NA	TRBV9	CASSVEGINTGELFF	TGTGCCAGCAGCGTAGAGGGCATAAACACCGGGGAGCTGTTTTTT
NA	TRBJ2-2	NA	TRBV11-2	CASGAGTTNTGELFF	TGTGCCAGCGGAGCCGGGACAACGAACACCGGGGAGCTGTTTTTT
NA	TRBJ1-5	NA	TRBV28	CASSSIQGSINQPQHF	TGTGCCAGCAGTTCAATTCAGGGGTCTATCAATCAGCCCCAGCATTTT
NA	TRBJ1-6	NA	TRBV5-1	CATKEGDYNSPLHF	TGCGCAACCAAGGAGGGGGACTATAATTCACCCCTCCACTTT
NA	TRBJ1-1	NA	TRBV4-2	CASSQGIGSVNTEAFF	TGTGCCAGCAGCCAAGGTATTGGGAGCGTGAACACTGAAGCTTTCTTT
NA	TRBJ2-2	NA	TRBV11-2	CASSRSEAGELFF	TGTGCCAGCAGCCGTAGCGAGGCCGGGGAGCTGTTTTTT
NA	TRBJ2-2	NA	TRBV6-6	CASSFSTLRSTGELFF	TGTGCCAGCAGTTTCTCGACTCTTAGGAGCACCGGGGAGCTGTTTTTT
NA	TRBJ1-4	NA	TRBV28	CASSLKGKLFF	TGTGCCAGCAGTCTAAAAGGGAAACTGTTTTTT
NA	TRBJ1-1	NA	TRBV10-3	CAITSRAGGGEAFF	TGTGCCATCACCTCAAGGGCGGGGGGCGGAGAAGCTTTCTTT
NA	TRBJ2-7	NA	TRBV6-6	CASSNRGRSSYEQYF	TGTGCCAGCAGTAACCGGGGACGTAGCTCCTACGAGCAGTACTTC
NA	TRBJ1-1	few	TRBV7-2	CASSSPTDGDTEAFF	TGTGCCAGCAGCTCCCCCACGGACGGAGACACTGAAGCTTTCTTT
NA	TRBJ1-5	NA	TRBV19	CASSMTVYSNQPQHF	TGTGCCAGTAGTATGACAGTCTATAGCAATCAGCCCCAGCATTTT
TRBD1	TRBJ2-5	once	TRBV27	CASSINTGGKTQYF	TGTGCCAGCAGTATAAACACAGGGGGCAAGACCCAGTACTTC
TRBD1	TRBJ1-2	NA	TRBV28	CASIRGGSTGGYGYTF	TGTGCCAGCATAAGAGGGGGCAGTACGGGAGGGTATGGCTACACCTTC
NA	TRBJ1-5	NA	TRBV27	CASRLGTARDQPQHF	TGTGCCAGCAGGTTAGGGACGGCCCGAGACCAGCCCCAGCATTTT
TRBD1	TRBJ1-2	NA	TRBV6-5	CASSRTGRGYTF	TGTGCCAGCAGCCGGACAGGGCGCGGCTACACCTTC
TRBD2	TRBJ2-1	NA	TRBV6-5	CASSLTSGGHNEQFF	TGTGCCAGCAGTTTGACTAGCGGGGGCCACAATGAGCAGTTCTTC
NA	TRBJ1-3	once	TRBV6-6	CASQGRNTIYF	TGTGCCAGTCAGGGGAGAAACACCATATATTTT
TRBD1	TRBJ1-3	few	TRBV5-4	CASSRQGTGNTIYF	TGTGCCAGCAGCCGACAGGGGACGGGAAACACCATATATTTT
NA	TRBJ1-5	NA	TRBV30	CAWSVSLRGQPQHF	TGTGCCTGGAGTGTGAGTCTGCGAGGTCAGCCCCAGCATTTT
TRBD2	TRBJ2-2	NA	TRBV7-9	CASSFASGGLNTGELFF	TGTGCCAGCAGCTTCGCTAGCGGGGGCCTAAACACCGGGGAGCTGTTTTTT
TRBD1	TRBJ2-2	NA	TRBV7-8	CASSQGQGTGELFF	TGTGCCAGCAGTCAGGGACAGGGCACCGGGGAGCTGTTTTTT
TRBD2	TRBJ2-5	NA	TRBV10-2	CASSLAGESQETQYF	TGCGCCAGCAGTTTAGCGGGGGAGTCCCAAGAGACCCAGTACTTC
TRBD1	TRBJ1-5	NA	TRBV7-6	CASSAGQGNQPQHF	TGTGCCAGCAGCGCGGGACAGGGGAATCAGCCCCAGCATTTT
NA	TRBJ1-1	NA	TRBV6-1	CASSETMKTAFTEAFF	TGTGCCAGCAGTGAGACAATGAAGACGGCTTTCACTGAAGCTTTCTTT
NA	TRBJ2-1	NA	TRBV5-8	CASSSYPGINEQFF	TGTGCCAGCAGCTCTTATCCGGGCATCAATGAGCAGTTCTTC
NA	TRBJ1-1	NA	TRBV7-3	CASSLSPATNTEAFF	TGTGCCAGCAGCTTAAGTCCCGCAACTAACACTGAAGCTTTCTTT
NA	TRBJ2-5	NA	TRBV29-1	CSVLGLEESQYF	TGCAGCGTCCTGGGATTAGAGGAGAGCCAGTACTTC
NA	TRBJ1-1	NA	TRBV7-3	CASSLQGTGTEAFF	TGTGCCAGCAGCTTACAGGGCACGGGGACTGAAGCTTTCTTT
NA	TRBJ1-2	NA	TRBV30	CAWSKGWGSNYGYTF	TGTGCCTGGAGTAAGGGGTGGGGGTCCAACTATGGCTACACCTTC
NA	TRBJ2-1	NA	TRBV6-5	CASSWLNEQFF	TGTGCCAGCAGTTGGTTGAATGAGCAGTTCTTC
NA	TRBJ2-7	NA	TRBV30	CAWSGISFKQYF	TGTGCCTGGAGTGGAATTAGTTTTAAGCAGTACTTC
TRBD1	TRBJ2-5	NA	TRBV10-1	CASSLTGGETQYF	TGCGCCAGCAGCTTGACAGGGGGAGAGACCCAGTACTTC
NA	TRBJ1-2	NA	TRBV18	CASSPPGQPFCF	TGTGCCAGCTCACCACCTGGGCAGCCCTTTTGCTTC
NA	TRBJ2-1	NA	TRBV25-1	CASSEQPGTKNNEQFF	TGTGCCAGCAGTGAACAACCCGGGACCAAAAACAATGAGCAGTTCTTC
TRBD1	TRBJ1-6	NA	TRBV6-5	CASNRDRLSNSPLHF	TGTGCCAGCAACCGGGACAGGTTAAGTAATTCACCCCTCCACTTT
NA	TRBJ1-2	NA	TRBV10-3	CAISEGGETNYGYTF	TGTGCCATCAGTGAGGGAGGGGAAACCAACTATGGCTACACCTTC
NA	TRBJ2-7	once	TRBV5-6	CASSSTDSYEQYF	TGTGCCAGCAGCTCGACAGACTCCTACGAGCAGTACTTC
TRBD2	TRBJ2-3	NA	TRBV10-3	CAPLRTSGGATDTQYF	TGTGCCCCGCTAAGGACTAGCGGGGGGGCCACAGATACGCAGTATTTT
NA	TRBJ1-2	NA	TRBV6-4	CASSDGIYGYTF	TGTGCCAGCAGTGACGGGATCTATGGCTACACCTTC
NA	TRBJ1-6	NA	TRBV28	CASSSLRLTFDSPLHF	TGTGCCAGCAGTTCCCTCAGGTTAACATTTGATTCACCCCTCCACTTT
NA	TRBJ2-5	NA	TRBV5-1	CASSPGLIQETQYF	TGCGCCAGCAGCCCAGGACTGATTCAAGAGACCCAGTACTTC
NA	TRBJ2-1	NA	TRBV6-5	CASSSLGEQFF	TGTGCCAGCAGTTCCTTGGGGGAGCAGTTCTTC
NA	TRBJ2-5	NA	TRBV5-5	CASSLATQETQYF	TGTGCCAGCAGCTTGGCGACGCAAGAGACCCAGTACTTC